This T cell receptor (beta chain) was profiled in a study of beta chain features in type 1 diabetes. V shed 6 bases and J 0 bases; nucleotides not matched to a gene: 1. CDR1 is ENHRY and CDR2 is SYGVKD in the germline V gene. This CDR3 has 13 residues. A word on this clone: Antigen: not known.

Expressed TCRB transcripts were sequenced because the entire RNA isolate underwent reverse transcription. This table comes from immunoSEQ multiplex PCR, and its TCRdb copy is limited to in-frame clones, with some not included. The profile covers approximately 170,000 clones, with about 8% appearing a single time and approximately 0.93% taken by the ten largest. Study-wide results and limits: Cells with high TCR expression could be over-represented when cDNA is sequenced. The influence of HLA type on TCRB rearrangement stayed undetermined. For Type 1 diabetes patients, all four CD4+ subsets carried TCRB CDR3s that were moderately but significantly shorter. The naive, central memory and Treg TCRB repertoires looked more alike in patients than they did in healthy donors.

Specimen: central memory CD4+ T cells from blood. The clonotype was recovered from a woman in her 40s with type 1 diabetes. This chain connects TRBV10-3 to TRBJ2-7; the match to TRBD2 covers 8 bases. CDR3 sequence (DNA): TGTGCCATCAGACTAGCGGCCTCCTACGAGCAGTACTTC. Amino acid sequence: CAIRLAASYEQYF.